One sample yielded the 32 T cell receptor beta chains listed below, sequenced in a study of technical replicates of blood from a few donors. Sequenced by immunoSEQ multiplex PCR; TCRdb stores in-frame clones only, minus some. The sample includes about 76,000 clones, roughly 90% of them seen just once. The sequenced sample consisted of T cells isolated from PBMCs. Receptor source: a human donor in good health.

The chain uses TRBV7-2 and TRBJ1-1, with 9 bases fitting TRBD1. CDR1 SGHTA and CDR2 FQGNSA come from the germline V gene. This CDR3 comprises 16 residues. With V trimmed by 0 bases and J by 5 bases, 7 bases remained unmatched. The CDR3 protein is CASSLARWTGDTEAFF. Written as DNA, the CDR3 is TGTGCCAGCAGCTTAGCGCGGTGGACAGGGGATACTGAAGCTTTCTTT.

The table lists this clone with a count of one. The chain combines TRBV29-1 with TRBJ2-7; tentatively, D is TRBD2 (5 bases). Trimming shortened V by 6 bases and J by 5 bases, and 17 bases separated the two germline ends. The CDR3 length is 13 residues. CDR1 is SQVTM and CDR2 is ANQGSEA in the germline V gene. The CDR3 protein is CSVSYGMADEQYF. CDR3 bases: TGCAGCGTGTCTTACGGGATGGCCGACGAGCAGTACTTC.

The chain joins TRBV7-8 to TRBJ1-2, with a possible D match to TRBD1 (6 bases). V was cut by 2 bases and J by 8 bases, with 24 bases left in between. The CDR3 is 17 amino acids. The germline CDR1 and CDR2 sequences are SGHVS and FQNEAQ. The CDR3 DNA sequence: TGTGCCAGCAGCTTAACATCCTACCGGGACACCCACCACGGCTACACCTTC. It is translated as CASSLTSYRDTHHGYTF.

The genes are TRBV5-1 and TRBJ1-3; D uncertain. V was pared by 4 bases and J by 3 bases, with 8 bases between. From germline, CDR1 is SGHRS and CDR2 YFSETQ. The CDR3 contains 13 residues. CDR3 in amino acids: CASSHGFGNTIYF. DNA of the CDR3: TGCGCCAGCAGCCACGGTTTTGGAAACACCATATATTTT.

The chain couples TRBV6-1 to TRBJ1-2; weak D call: TRBD1 (5 bases). The CDR3 totals 17 residues. The germline V and J ends were trimmed by 0 bases and 5 bases, with 19 bases remaining between them. Germline values: CDR1 MNHNS, CDR2 SASEGT. The CDR3 DNA sequence: TGTGCCAGCAGTGAAGCGGTAGCGGACCGCGCAGGGTATGGCTACACCTTC. It yields the protein CASSEAVADRAGYGYTF.

The CDR3 here is CASSFRTSYEQYF. The CDR3 DNA follows: TGTGCCAGCAGCTTTCGGACTAGCTACGAGCAGTACTTC. The V call is TRBV7-8, the J call TRBJ2-7; TRBD2 agrees at 7 bases. CDR3 length: 13 residues. With 3 bases clipped from V and 3 bases from J, the junction kept 2 bases outside the gene matches. Per germline, CDR1 SGHVS and CDR2 FQNEAQ.

The chain carries TRBV5-1 and TRBJ1-2; tentatively, D is TRBD1 (5 bases). With 7 bases removed from V and 2 bases from J, the gap between germline ends came to 27 bases. The CDR3 covers 18 residues. In germline, CDR1 is SGHRS, CDR2 YFSETQ. The CDR3 is CASAPPRLWGRANYGYTF. In nucleotides, the CDR3 is TGCGCCAGCGCTCCCCCTAGGCTCTGGGGCAGGGCCAACTATGGCTACACCTTC.

The V and J genes are TRBV27 and TRBJ1-1; 7 positions agree with TRBD1. This CDR3 is 15 amino acids long. Trimming cost V 4 bases and J 3 bases; bases outside gene matches: 8. Looked up from germline, CDR1 is MNHEY and CDR2 is SMNVEV (reference sequence). CDR3 in DNA: TGTGCCAGCAGTTCCTCAGGGGGGATCTACACTGAAGCTTTCTTT. Encoded protein: CASSSSGGIYTEAFF.

V is TRBV27 and J is TRBJ2-7, with D tentatively TRBD1 (5 bases). The germline V gene encodes CDR1 MNHEY and CDR2 SMNVEV (reference sequence). V was pared by 4 bases and J by 3 bases, with 10 bases between. The CDR3 runs 13 residues. The CDR3 loop is CASSSGPYYEQYF. In DNA, the CDR3 is TGTGCCAGCAGTTCAGGGCCTTACTACGAGCAGTACTTC.

The rearrangement links TRBV14 to TRBJ2-7; 13 positions agree with TRBD2. Germline V gene sequence: CDR1 SGHDN, CDR2 FVKESK. This CDR3 spans 15 amino acids. The V gene end was trimmed by 4 bases and the J gene end by 2 bases; junction bases not matched to a gene: 2. DNA of the CDR3: TGTGCCAGCAGCCTTGGACTAGCGGGAGCCTACGAGCAGTACTTC. It encodes CASSLGLAGAYEQYF.

The V and J genes are TRBV5-6 and TRBJ2-7; TRBD1 aligns across 12 bases. Trimming took 6 bases from V and 5 from J; bases not matched to a gene: 9. This CDR3 is 15 amino acids long. Per germline, CDR1 SGHDT and CDR2 YYEEEE. The CDR3, as DNA: TGTGCCAGCAACGTCCGGGACAGGGGGCGAAACGAGCAGTACTTC. Translated: CASNVRDRGRNEQYF. Based on the CDR3 plus reference TRBV5-6 and TRBJ2-7, the full variable domain is DAGVTQSPTHLIKTRGQQVTLRCSPKSGHDTVSWYQQALGQGPQFIFQYYEEEERQRGNFPDRFSGHQFPNYSSELNVNALLLGDSALYLCASNVRDRGRNEQYFGPGTRLTVT.

The chain uses TRBV7-9 and TRBJ2-2; 8 nucleotides agree with TRBD1. CDR3 length: 15 amino acids. V was clipped by 4 bases and J by 5 bases; unmatched bases: 6. Germline V gives CDR1 SEHNR, CDR2 FQNEAQ (reference sequence). The CDR3 nucleotides read TGTGCCAGCAGCTCACTGACAGGGGAGACCGGGGAGCTGTTTTTT. Translated: CASSSLTGETGELFF.

V gene TRBV28 combines with J gene TRBJ1-1; TRBD1 agrees at 8 bases. Germline loops: CDR1 MDHEN, CDR2 SYDVKM. The V segment lost 10 bases and the J segment 11 bases; nucleotides outside the gene matches: 6. The length of the CDR3 is 10 residues. CDR3 in DNA: TGTGCCACCATACAGGGGGGCGCTTTCTTT. Protein product: CATIQGGAFF.

The chain joins TRBV29-1 to TRBJ2-2; 10 nucleotides agree with TRBD2. V trimming: 2 bases; J trimming: 4 bases; junction bases outside the gene matches: 7. This CDR3 region has 16 residues. Germline V lookup: CDR1 SQVTM, CDR2 ANQGSEA. The CDR3 loop is CSVEFWASGSTGELFF. In DNA form, the CDR3 reads TGCAGCGTTGAATTTTGGGCTAGCGGGAGCACCGGGGAGCTGTTTTTT.

The genes are TRBV5-6 and TRBJ2-1; D not certain. V lost 6 bases and J lost 3, with 16 bases in between. Germline assignment: CDR1 SGHDT and CDR2 YYEEEE. The CDR3 has 15 amino acids. The CDR3 is CASTPETGGYNEQFF. The CDR3 coding sequence is TGTGCCAGCACCCCTGAGACGGGTGGCTACAATGAGCAGTTCTTC.

The chain links TRBV6-1 to TRBJ2-3; 8 bases are shared with TRBD1. Trimming at V came to 4 bases and at J to 6 bases, leaving 9 bases not matched to a gene. From germline, CDR1 is MNHNS and CDR2 SASEGT. The CDR3 runs 15 residues. The CDR3 DNA sequence: TGTGCCAGCAGTGTTCGAGACAGGGGAACGGATACGCAGTATTTT. Translated: CASSVRDRGTDTQYF.

This chain uses TRBV27 with TRBJ1-1; D ambiguous. Trimming stripped 3 bases from V and 0 bases from J, with 17 bases between. The germline gives CDR1 MNHEY, CDR2 SMNVEV (reference sequence). This CDR3 is 17 amino acids long. The CDR3 loop reads CASSFYYDSRMNTEAFF. In DNA, the CDR3 is TGTGCCAGCAGTTTTTACTATGATTCCCGCATGAACACTGAAGCTTTCTTT.

V gene TRBV4-1 combines with J gene TRBJ1-1, with 8 positions matching TRBD1. The CDR3 has 15 amino acids. Germline CDR1 is MGHRA and CDR2 is YSYEKL. The V gene end was trimmed by 6 bases and the J gene end by 2 bases; junction bases not matched to a gene: 8. The CDR3 nucleotides are TGCGCCAGCAGTGGGACAGGCGTTTTTAACACTGAAGCTTTCTTT. Amino acid sequence: CASSGTGVFNTEAFF.

This chain uses TRBV14 with TRBJ2-1; 7 bases match TRBD2. Per germline, CDR1 SGHDN and CDR2 FVKESK. CDR3 length: 17 amino acids. The trim removed 1 base at V and 5 bases at J, leaving 11 bases unmatched. DNA of the CDR3: TGTGCCAGCAGCCAAGGGGGAGGGAGGGCACTCCACAATGAGCAGTTCTTC. This translates into CASSQGGGRALHNEQFF.

The chain is built from TRBV23-1 and TRBJ2-5; 8 bases agree with TRBD1. TRBV23-1 qualifies as an ORF whose function is uncertain. The CDR3 covers 16 residues. Trimming at V came to 6 bases and at J to 4 bases, leaving 13 bases not matched to a gene. The CDR3 loop reads CASRRSGTGRGETQYF. The CDR3 bases are TGCGCCAGCAGACGATCCGGGACAGGACGGGGAGAGACCCAGTACTTC.

This clone has just one count. The V gene is TRBV6-5, the J gene TRBJ1-2, with 7 bases lining up with TRBD1. Germline CDR1 is MNHEY and CDR2 is SVGAGI. V was clipped by 7 bases and J by 7 bases; unmatched bases: 12. The CDR3 is 14 amino acids. The chain's CDR3 is CASTKTGAGGGYTF. CDR3 nucleotide sequence: TGTGCCAGCACCAAAACAGGGGCCGGGGGTGGCTACACCTTC.

The CDR3 DNA sequence: TGTGCCAGCAGCTTTGGTCTAGCGGGAGGGCCTTTTGATGAGCAGTTCTTC. It translates to CASSFGLAGGPFDEQFF. The chain uses TRBV11-2 and TRBJ2-1, with TRBD2 identical over 12 bases. Losses at the gene ends were 3 bases for V and 8 bases for J; bases not matched to a gene: 11. In germline, CDR1 is SGHAT, CDR2 FQNNGV. This CDR3 is 17 amino acids long.

The chain couples TRBV28 to TRBJ1-1; D is possibly TRBD1 (6 bases). The CDR3 is 13 amino acids. Trimming removed 8 bases at V and 4 bases at J, with 14 bases between. Germline V gives CDR1 MDHEN, CDR2 SYDVKM. The CDR3 nucleotides are TGTGCCAGCTTTTACAGGGATGGCACTGAAGCTTTCTTT. This sequence encodes CASFYRDGTEAFF.

J is TRBJ2-7 and V is TRBV7-2, with a tentative D call TRBD2 (6 bases). Germline V lookup: CDR1 SGHTA, CDR2 FQGNSA. This CDR3 is 12 amino acids long. Trimming pared 4 bases from V and 4 bases from J, leaving 8 bases between. The CDR3 protein is CASSSEGYEQYF. CDR3 DNA: TGTGCCAGCAGCTCGGAGGGGTACGAGCAGTACTTC.

The chain has TRBV10-1 and TRBJ1-5; D is unresolved. The CDR3 totals 13 residues. The V gene's germline CDR1 is WNHNN and CDR2 SYGVQD (reference sequence). Trimming took 5 bases from V and 3 from J, leaving 8 bases between them. CDR3 sequence (DNA): TGCGCCAGCAGTCTAGGAATCAATCAGCCCCAGCATTTT. This translates into CASSLGINQPQHF.

The chain couples TRBV5-4 to TRBJ2-3, with 7 bases lining up with TRBD2. In germline, CDR1 is SGHNT, CDR2 YYREEE (reference sequence). With 0 bases clipped from V and 4 bases from J, the junction kept 8 bases outside the gene matches. The CDR3 extends over 16 amino acids. The CDR3 protein is CASSLGAGEWADTQYF. CDR3 sequence (DNA): TGTGCCAGCAGCTTGGGGGCGGGGGAATGGGCAGATACGCAGTATTTT.

The chain recombines TRBV6-5 with TRBJ1-2; 9 bases line up with TRBD1. The CDR3 totals 14 residues. V dropped 2 bases and J dropped 4; count of bases not matched to a gene: 2. The germline CDR1 and CDR2 sequences are MNHEY and SVGAGI. The CDR3: CASSYGTGTYGYTF. DNA for the CDR3: TGTGCCAGCAGTTACGGGACAGGGACCTATGGCTACACCTTC.

The chain has TRBV10-1 and TRBJ2-3, with TRBD2 as a possible D gene (5 bases). Per the germline V gene, CDR1 is WNHNN and CDR2 is SYGVQD (reference sequence). The V gene lost 0 bases and the J gene lost 1 base, with 5 bases spanning the gap. This CDR3 comprises 14 residues. CDR3 residues: CASSESRGTDTQYF. DNA for the CDR3: TGCGCCAGCAGTGAGTCGCGGGGCACAGATACGCAGTATTTT.

This rearrangement joins TRBV29-1 to TRBJ2-4; D is undetermined. The CDR3 runs 13 residues. CDR1 and CDR2 (germline): SQVTM, ANQGSEA. Trimming took off 7 bases at V and 11 bases at J, with 21 bases between the two ends. CDR3 sequence reads: CSGVLTGENVQYF. The CDR3 DNA sequence: TGCAGCGGAGTTCTCACCGGTGAGAACGTTCAGTACTTC.

The chain employs TRBV5-6 and TRBJ1-2; D is unclear. There are 11 residues in the CDR3. CDR1 is SGHDT, CDR2 YYEEEE, per germline. V lost 2 bases and J 6 bases, leaving 5 bases between the germline ends. CDR3 protein: CASSFRDGYTF. CDR3 in DNA: TGTGCCAGCAGCTTCCGGGATGGCTACACCTTC. The full variable domain, with the rest looked up from reference TRBV5-6 and TRBJ1-2, is DAGVTQSPTHLIKTRGQQVTLRCSPKSGHDTVSWYQQALGQGPQFIFQYYEEEERQRGNFPDRFSGHQFPNYSSELNVNALLLGDSALYLCASSFRDGYTFGSGTRLTVV.

The rearrangement uses TRBV4-2 and TRBJ2-2, with 7 bases matching TRBD1. V lost 2 bases and J lost 7; bases outside the gene matches: 7. The CDR3 length is 15 residues. Germline V gene sequence: CDR1 LGHNA, CDR2 YNFKEQ. CDR3 region: CASSQPNRGGGELFF. For the CDR3, the DNA is TGTGCCAGCAGCCAACCCAACAGGGGCGGCGGGGAGCTGTTTTTT.

The rearrangement joins TRBV5-6 to TRBJ2-1, with 10 bases aligning to TRBD2. The germline CDR1 and CDR2 sequences are SGHDT and YYEEEE. The J segment lost 4 bases and the V segment lost 4 bases, leaving 8 bases of the junction unmatched. This CDR3 has 16 residues. CDR3 sequence (DNA): TGTGCCAGCAGCCCGGCGGGGACTAGCGCTTACAATGAGCAGTTCTTC. It is translated as CASSPAGTSAYNEQFF. Full variable domain (rest looked up from reference TRBV5-6 and TRBJ2-1): DAGVTQSPTHLIKTRGQQVTLRCSPKSGHDTVSWYQQALGQGPQFIFQYYEEEERQRGNFPDRFSGHQFPNYSSELNVNALLLGDSALYLCASSPAGTSAYNEQFFGPGTRLTVL.